Presented here are 8 T cell receptor beta chains from one specimen sequenced in a study of CD8 T cells in Susac syndrome. A quantity of about 0.45 to 1 ug RNA underwent reverse transcription using random hexamers. Each CDR3 protein is one row after TCRdb ran MiXCR on the immunoSEQ multiplex PCR reads. The sample lists 400,000 to 550,000 distinct CDR3 sequences, approximately 89% occurring once. The specimen was CD8+ T cells from PBMCs. The source of these receptors is a human donor with multiple sclerosis.

The chain employs TRBV4-1 and TRBJ1-4; D is ambiguous. With 1 base removed from V and 13 bases from J, the gap between germline ends came to 16 bases. The germline CDR1 and CDR2 sequences are MGHRA and YSYEKL. The CDR3 contains 14 residues. CDR3 bases: TGCGCCAGCAGCCAAGGCTCCGATGGCCGGGGACTGTTTTTT. This translates into CASSQGSDGRGLFF.

The chain recombines TRBV20-1 with TRBJ2-1; D gene uncertain. The CDR3 extends over 14 amino acids. The germline V and J ends were trimmed by 3 bases and 0 bases, with 9 bases remaining between them. CDR1 DFQATT and CDR2 SNEGSKA come from the germline V gene (reference sequence). The DNA of the CDR3 is TGCAGTGCTAGTATCAAAGGCTCCTACAATGAGCAGTTCTTC. Amino acids: CSASIKGSYNEQFF.

This chain joins TRBV4-1 and TRBJ2-2, with TRBD2 matching 10 bases. From germline, CDR1 is MGHRA and CDR2 YSYEKL. This CDR3 region has 19 residues. The V and J ends lost 4 bases and 0 bases, in that order; junction bases with no gene match: 11. The CDR3 region is CASSLKVASGGPNTGELFF. The DNA of the CDR3 is TGCGCCAGCAGCCTAAAAGTGGCTAGCGGGGGCCCGAACACCGGGGAGCTGTTTTTT.

The CDR3 spells CGSISTGNKLFF. CDR3 nucleotides: TGTGGGTCGATCAGCACAGGGAACAAACTGTTTTTT. The chain links TRBV6-1 to TRBJ1-4; D perhaps matches TRBD1 (6 bases). Germline V gives CDR1 MNHNS, CDR2 SASEGT. The CDR3 consists of 12 residues.

The gene calls are TRBV4-1 and TRBJ2-5; 8 bases match TRBD1. Germline loops: CDR1 MGHRA, CDR2 YSYEKL. Trimming took 4 bases from V and 4 from J; bases not matched to a gene: 8. This CDR3 contains 15 residues. In DNA, the CDR3 is TGCGCCAGCAGCCCACCCCGGACAGGGAGAGAGACCCAGTACTTC. Amino acid sequence: CASSPPRTGRETQYF.

This clonotype was detected only once. This sequence joins TRBV2 and TRBJ2-3; D tentatively fits TRBD1 or TRBD2 (5 bases each). The length of the CDR3 is 14 residues. V lost 5 bases, J lost 4 bases, and 13 bases lay in between. CDR1 is SNHLY, CDR2 FYNNEI, per germline. The CDR3 sequence: CASSSGPGADTQYF. CDR3 nucleotides: TGTGCCAGCAGTTCGGGACCCGGCGCAGATACGCAGTATTTT.

The chain joins TRBV30 to TRBJ2-6; D remains unclear. Germline CDR1 and CDR2: GTSNPN and SVGIG (reference sequence). The CDR3 runs to 14 residues. Trimming shortened V by 0 bases and J by 0 bases, and 3 bases separated the two germline ends. The CDR3 here is CAWSVGSGANVLTF. The CDR3 region has the DNA TGTGCCTGGAGTGTGGGCTCTGGGGCCAACGTCCTGACTTTC.

V and J are TRBV19 and TRBJ2-3; 14 bases fit TRBD2. Trimming cost V 7 bases and J 5 bases; bases outside gene matches: 11. The germline CDR1 and CDR2 sequences are LNHDA and SQIVND (reference sequence). The CDR3 consists of 17 residues. The CDR3 DNA follows: TGTGCCAGTAACCCGGGACTAGCGGGGGCCCCATTAGATACGCAGTATTTT. Translation: CASNPGLAGAPLDTQYF.